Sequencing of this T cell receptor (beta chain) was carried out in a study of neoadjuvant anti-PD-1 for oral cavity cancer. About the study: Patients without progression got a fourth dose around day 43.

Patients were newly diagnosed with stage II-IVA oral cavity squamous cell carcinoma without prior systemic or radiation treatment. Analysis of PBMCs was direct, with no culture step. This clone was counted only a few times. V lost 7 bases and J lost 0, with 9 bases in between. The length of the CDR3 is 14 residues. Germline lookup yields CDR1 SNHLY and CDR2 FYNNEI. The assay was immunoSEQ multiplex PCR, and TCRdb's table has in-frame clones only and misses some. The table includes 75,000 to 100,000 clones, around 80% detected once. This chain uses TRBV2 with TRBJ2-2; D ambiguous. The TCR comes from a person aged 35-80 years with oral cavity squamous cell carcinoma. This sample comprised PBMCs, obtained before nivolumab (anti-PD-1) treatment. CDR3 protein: CASKASANTGELFF. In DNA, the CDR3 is TGTGCCAGCAAGGCCAGCGCGAACACCGGGGAGCTGTTTTTT. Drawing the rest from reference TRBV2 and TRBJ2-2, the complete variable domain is EPEVTQTPSHQVTQMGQEVILRCVPISNHLYFYWYRQILGQKVEFLVSFYNNEISEKSEIFDDQFSVERPDGSNFTLKIRSTKLEDSAMYFCASKASANTGELFFGEGSRLTVL.